Listed here are 14 T cell receptor beta chains from one sample, sequenced in a study of cytomegalovirus exposure and HLA in healthy donors (dated by TCRdb to about 2017). Library creation used the immunoSEQ multiplex PCR assay. For the multiplex PCR, a mixture combining 60 forward primers for TCR Vbeta segments and 13 reverse primers for TCR Jbeta segments was used. TCRdb obtained this table from immuneACCESS and retained in-frame rearrangements with V and J assigned. These tables miss some clones; where compared with another copy, unresolved V genes account for less than half of the shortfall, and the remainder is unexplained. The table for this sample lists more than 95,000 clones; about 80% of them were counted only once. The ten largest account for around 8.5% of the sample. Sequencing used PBMCs. The source of these receptors is a woman in her forties or fifties in good health and CMV-seropositive.

The rearrangement links TRBV2 to TRBJ2-7; 7 positions match TRBD1. The V gene end was trimmed by 4 bases and the J gene end by 0 bases; junction bases not matched to a gene: 3. CDR1 is SNHLY, CDR2 FYNNEI, per germline. The CDR3 length is 14 residues. The CDR3 bases are TGTGCCAGCAGTGGACAGGGCAGCTCCTACGAGCAGTACTTC. Amino acids: CASSGQGSSYEQYF.

The J gene is TRBJ2-7, the V gene TRBV5-1, with TRBD1 as a possible D gene (6 bases). Germline CDR1 is SGHRS and CDR2 is YFSETQ. The CDR3 spans 16 residues. V was clipped by 0 bases and J by 1 base, with 14 bases between them. The CDR3 loop is CASSLGFRGSSYEQYF. The DNA for the CDR3 is TGCGCCAGCAGCTTGGGATTCAGGGGCAGTTCCTACGAGCAGTACTTC.

This chain links TRBV7-8 with TRBJ2-5; 8 positions agree with TRBD2. V lost 3 bases, J lost 6 bases, and 12 bases stayed unmatched. The germline V gene encodes CDR1 SGHVS and CDR2 FQNEAQ. The CDR3 has 16 amino acids. CDR3 nucleotide sequence: TGTGCCAGCAGCTTTACCGCGGGGGGCCGGTCTCAGACCCAGTACTTC. Translation: CASSFTAGGRSQTQYF.

The chain has TRBV10-1 and TRBJ1-5, with 8 bases matching TRBD1. Germline CDR1 is WNHNN and CDR2 is SYGVQD (reference sequence). The CDR3 contains 18 residues. The junction had 17 bases not matched to a gene; V was cut back by 8 bases and J by 2 bases. The CDR3 DNA reads as TGCGCCAGCCCTAGGGGCAGGGGGCGGGTGGTTGGCAATCAGCCCCAGCATTTT. Amino acids: CASPRGRGRVVGNQPQHF.

This clone was found a few times. The rearrangement uses TRBV7-9 and TRBJ1-2, with 7 bases fitting TRBD1. The CDR3 contains 16 residues. After removal of 6 bases from V and 4 bases from J, the junction contained 14 bases not matched to a gene. CDR1 SEHNR and CDR2 FQNEAQ come from the germline V gene (reference sequence). CDR3 in DNA: TGTGCCAGCAGACCCCTTTGGACAGGACCCTCCTATGGCTACACCTTC. The encoded protein is CASRPLWTGPSYGYTF.

The chain couples TRBV19 to TRBJ1-4; TRBD1 agrees at 10 bases. The CDR3 spans 14 residues. Germline values: CDR1 LNHDA, CDR2 SQIVND (reference sequence). V gave up 5 bases and J gave up 7 bases; unmatched junction bases: 4. CDR3 loop: CASSRTGGGEKLFF. The CDR3 bases are TGTGCCAGTAGTCGGACAGGGGGTGGTGAAAAACTGTTTTTT.

The rearrangement joins TRBV4-3 to TRBJ2-3; 12 bases fit TRBD2. This CDR3 is 16 amino acids long. The germline V gene encodes CDR1 LGHNA and CDR2 YSLEER. J lost 4 bases, V lost 1 base, and 3 bases had no gene match. CDR3 DNA: TGCGCCAGCAGCCAAGCTACTAGCGGGGGGCCAGATACGCAGTATTTT. It is translated as CASSQATSGGPDTQYF.

This clone was seen just once. The rearrangement joins TRBV30 to TRBJ1-3, with D tentatively TRBD1 (5 bases). V was trimmed by 4 bases and J by 3 bases, leaving 10 bases between them. Looked up from germline, CDR1 is GTSNPN and CDR2 is SVGIG (reference sequence). The CDR3 runs 13 residues. The CDR3: CAWNGGFGNTIYF. For the CDR3, the DNA is TGTGCCTGGAATGGGGGGTTTGGAAACACCATATATTTT.

This clone was observed a single time. The chain employs TRBV4-1 and TRBJ2-1; the match to TRBD2 covers 12 bases. Per germline, CDR1 MGHRA and CDR2 YSYEKL. After removal of 0 bases from V and 10 bases from J, the junction contained 10 bases not matched to a gene. The CDR3 extends over 17 amino acids. The CDR3 sequence is CASSQDLSLAGGGEQFF. For the CDR3, the DNA is TGCGCCAGCAGCCAAGATTTATCGCTAGCGGGAGGGGGGGAGCAGTTCTTC.

This clone was counted only a few times. CDR3 bases: TGTGCCAGCAGCTTTGGGACTAGCGGGGGCCGCACAGATACGCAGTATTTT. Its protein product is CASSFGTSGGRTDTQYF. The chain employs TRBV7-9 and TRBJ2-3; 14 bases map to TRBD2. Trimming removed 3 bases from V and 1 base from J; junction bases left unmatched: 3. The CDR3 contains 17 residues. Germline loops: CDR1 SEHNR, CDR2 FQNEAQ (reference sequence).

The chain uses TRBV5-1 and TRBJ2-3; 8 bases line up with TRBD2. CDR3 length equals 16 residues. Germline lookup yields CDR1 SGHRS and CDR2 YFSETQ. J was trimmed by 7 bases and V by 0 bases; bases with no gene match: 10. Here the CDR3 DNA reads TGCGCCAGCAGCTTGGTAGGAGTTGCGGGAGGACATACGCAGTATTTT. Translating gives CASSLVGVAGGHTQYF.

A few counts support this clone. CDR3 sequence: CASSYYRPRGGDTEAFF. Here the CDR3 DNA reads TGTGCCAGCAGTTATTACCGCCCTAGGGGGGGGGACACTGAAGCTTTCTTT. This rearrangement joins TRBV27 to TRBJ1-1, with D perhaps TRBD1 (6 bases). This CDR3 is 17 amino acids long. The germline V and J ends were trimmed by 4 bases and 3 bases, with 21 bases remaining between them. Germline-derived CDR1 and CDR2 are MNHEY and SMNVEV (reference sequence).

This clone was detected once. At one of its ends the junction is not consistent with the germline gene, which may arise from a read error. The chain couples TRBV7-7 to TRBJ2-1; TRBD2 agrees at 12 bases. CDR1 and CDR2 (germline): SSHAT, FNYEAQ (reference sequence). CDR3 size: 16 residues. The CDR3 DNA reads as TGTGCTAGCAGCTTAGCTTTGACTAGCGGGGGCAATGAGCAGTTCTTC. It specifies CASSLALTSGGNEQFF.

The chain uses TRBV5-6 and TRBJ1-6; D is unresolved. This CDR3 region has 18 residues. Trimming left V 0 bases short and J 3 bases short, with 16 bases between. The germline V gene has CDR1 SGHDT and CDR2 YYEEEE. The CDR3 region is CASSLERLQRLYNSPLHF. CDR3 bases: TGTGCCAGCAGCTTGGAAAGACTCCAGCGCCTCTATAATTCACCCCTCCACTTT.